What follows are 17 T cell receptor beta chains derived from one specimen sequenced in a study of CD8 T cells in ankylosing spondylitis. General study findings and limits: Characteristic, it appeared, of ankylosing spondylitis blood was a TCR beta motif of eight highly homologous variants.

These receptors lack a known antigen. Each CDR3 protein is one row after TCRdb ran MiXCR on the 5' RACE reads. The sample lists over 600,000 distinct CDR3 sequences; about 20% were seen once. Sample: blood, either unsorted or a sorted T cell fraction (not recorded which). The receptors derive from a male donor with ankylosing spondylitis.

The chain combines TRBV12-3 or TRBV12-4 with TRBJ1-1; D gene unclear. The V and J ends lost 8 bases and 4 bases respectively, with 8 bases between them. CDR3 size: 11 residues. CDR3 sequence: CASRHRTEAFF. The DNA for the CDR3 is TGTGCCAGCCGACACCGCACTGAAGCTTTCTTT.

This CDR3 reads CASTEGRVGGRDTQYF. The CDR3, as DNA: TGTGCCAGCACCGAAGGCAGGGTGGGGGGCAGAGATACGCAGTATTTT. The chain employs TRBV12-3 or TRBV12-4 and TRBJ2-3; either TRBD1 or TRBD2 may supply D (6 bases each). The V and J ends lost 7 bases and 5 bases respectively, with 22 bases between them. CDR3 size: 16 residues.

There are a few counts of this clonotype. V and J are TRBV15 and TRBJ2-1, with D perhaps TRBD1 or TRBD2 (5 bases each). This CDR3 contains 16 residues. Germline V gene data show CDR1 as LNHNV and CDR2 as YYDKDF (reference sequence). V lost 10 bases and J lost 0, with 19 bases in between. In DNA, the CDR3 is TGTGCCAGCTCCCCTGCCTGGGGGAGCTCCTACAATGAGCAGTTCTTC. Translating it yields CASSPAWGSSYNEQFF.

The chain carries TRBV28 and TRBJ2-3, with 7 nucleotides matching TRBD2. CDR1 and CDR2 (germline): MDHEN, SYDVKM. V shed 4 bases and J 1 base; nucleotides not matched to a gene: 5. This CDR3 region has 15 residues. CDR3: CASSWPTSGTDTQYF. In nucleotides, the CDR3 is TGTGCCAGCAGTTGGCCTACTAGCGGCACAGATACGCAGTATTTT.

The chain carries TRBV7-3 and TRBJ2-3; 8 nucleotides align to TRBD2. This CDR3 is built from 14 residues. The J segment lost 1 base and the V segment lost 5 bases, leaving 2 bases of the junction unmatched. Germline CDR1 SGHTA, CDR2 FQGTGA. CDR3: CASSELAGTDTQYF. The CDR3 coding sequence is TGTGCCAGCAGCGAACTAGCGGGCACAGATACGCAGTATTTT.

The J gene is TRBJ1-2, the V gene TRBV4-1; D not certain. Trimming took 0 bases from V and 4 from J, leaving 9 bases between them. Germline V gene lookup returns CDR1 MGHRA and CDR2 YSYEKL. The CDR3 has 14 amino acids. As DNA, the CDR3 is TGCGCCAGCAGCCAAGATACTACGCCCTATGGCTACACCTTC. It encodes CASSQDTTPYGYTF.

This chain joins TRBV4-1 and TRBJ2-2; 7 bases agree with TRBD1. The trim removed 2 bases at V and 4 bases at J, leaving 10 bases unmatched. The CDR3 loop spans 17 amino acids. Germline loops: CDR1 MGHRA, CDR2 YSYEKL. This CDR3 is CASSQIPRGQVTGELFF. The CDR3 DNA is TGCGCCAGCAGCCAAATACCCCGAGGACAGGTCACCGGGGAGCTGTTTTTT.

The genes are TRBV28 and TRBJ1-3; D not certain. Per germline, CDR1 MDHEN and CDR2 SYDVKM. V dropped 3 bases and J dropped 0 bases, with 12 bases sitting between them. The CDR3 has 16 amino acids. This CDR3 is CASSFVAGSSGNTIYF. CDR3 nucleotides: TGTGCCAGCAGTTTTGTGGCAGGCTCCTCTGGAAACACCATATATTTT.

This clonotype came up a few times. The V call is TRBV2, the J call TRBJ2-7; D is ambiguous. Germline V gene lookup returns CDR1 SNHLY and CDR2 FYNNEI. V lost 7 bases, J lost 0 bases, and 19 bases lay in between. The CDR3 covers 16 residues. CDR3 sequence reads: CASMARGSRSSYEQYF. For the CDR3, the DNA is TGTGCCAGCATGGCGCGTGGCTCACGTAGCTCCTACGAGCAGTACTTC.

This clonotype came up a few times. The CDR3 sequence: CASSPRTGINQPQHF. CDR3 DNA sequence: TGTGCCAGCAGCCCCCGGACAGGGATCAATCAGCCCCAGCATTTT. The rearrangement joins TRBV9 to TRBJ1-5; the match to TRBD1 covers 8 bases. Trimming removed 4 bases from V and 3 bases from J; junction bases left unmatched: 6. The CDR3 has 15 residues. Germline V lookup: CDR1 SGDLS, CDR2 YYNGEE.

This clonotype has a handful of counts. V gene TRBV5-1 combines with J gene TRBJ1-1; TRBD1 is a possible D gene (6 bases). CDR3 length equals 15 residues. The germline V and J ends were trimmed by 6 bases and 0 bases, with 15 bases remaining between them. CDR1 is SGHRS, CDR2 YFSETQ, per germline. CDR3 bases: TGCGCCAGCACCCCGGGGGCAGGCTTGAACACTGAAGCTTTCTTT. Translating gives CASTPGAGLNTEAFF. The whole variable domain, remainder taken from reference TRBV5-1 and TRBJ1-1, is KAGVTQTPRYLIKTRGQQVTLSCSPISGHRSVSWYQQTPGQGLQFLFEYFSETQRNKGNFPGRFSGRQFSNSRSEMNVSTLELGDSALYLCASTPGAGLNTEAFFGQGTRLTVV.

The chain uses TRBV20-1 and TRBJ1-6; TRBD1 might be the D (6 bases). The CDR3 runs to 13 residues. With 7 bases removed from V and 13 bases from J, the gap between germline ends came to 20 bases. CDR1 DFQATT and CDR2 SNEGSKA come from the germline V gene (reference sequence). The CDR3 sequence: CSGQTGPSGPLHF. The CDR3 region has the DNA TGCAGTGGCCAGACAGGCCCTTCAGGGCCCCTCCACTTT.

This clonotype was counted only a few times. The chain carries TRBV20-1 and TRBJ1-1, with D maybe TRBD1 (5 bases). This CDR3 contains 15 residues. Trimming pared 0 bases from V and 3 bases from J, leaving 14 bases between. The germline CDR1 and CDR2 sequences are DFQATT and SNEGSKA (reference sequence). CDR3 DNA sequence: TGCAGTGCTAGAGATAGGGGACGGCAGCACACTGAAGCTTTCTTT. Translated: CSARDRGRQHTEAFF.

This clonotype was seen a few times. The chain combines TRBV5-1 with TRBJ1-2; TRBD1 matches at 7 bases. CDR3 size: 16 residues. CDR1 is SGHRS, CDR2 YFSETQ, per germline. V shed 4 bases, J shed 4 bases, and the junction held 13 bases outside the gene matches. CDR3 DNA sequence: TGCGCCAGCAGCCCGTCTCCGGGACAGAAATTCTATGGCTACACCTTC. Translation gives CASSPSPGQKFYGYTF.

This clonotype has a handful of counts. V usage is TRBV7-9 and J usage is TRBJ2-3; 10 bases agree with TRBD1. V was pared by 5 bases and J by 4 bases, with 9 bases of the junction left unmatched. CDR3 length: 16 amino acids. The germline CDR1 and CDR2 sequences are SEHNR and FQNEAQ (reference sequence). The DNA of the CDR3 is TGTGCCAGCAGCCCCGGGACAGGGGAATGGTCAGATACGCAGTATTTT. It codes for CASSPGTGEWSDTQYF.

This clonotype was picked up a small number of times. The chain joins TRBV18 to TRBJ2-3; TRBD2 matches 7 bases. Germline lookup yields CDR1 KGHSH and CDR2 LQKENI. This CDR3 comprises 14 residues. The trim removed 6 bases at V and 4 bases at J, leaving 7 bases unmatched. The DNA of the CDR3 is TGTGCCAGCTCGCCATTCGGGGGGTCAGATACGCAGTATTTT. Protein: CASSPFGGSDTQYF. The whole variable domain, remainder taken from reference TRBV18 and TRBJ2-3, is NAGVMQNPRHLVRRRGQEARLRCSPMKGHSHVYWYRQLPEEGLKFMVYLQKENIIDESGMPKERFSAEFPKEGPSILRIQQVVRGDSAAYFCASSPFGGSDTQYFGPGTRLTVL.

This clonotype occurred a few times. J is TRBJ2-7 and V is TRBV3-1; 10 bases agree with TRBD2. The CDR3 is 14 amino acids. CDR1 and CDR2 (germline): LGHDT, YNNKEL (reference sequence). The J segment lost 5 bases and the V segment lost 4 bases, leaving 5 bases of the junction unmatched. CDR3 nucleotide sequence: TGTGCCAGCAGCCGAAGCGGGGGGGACGACGAGCAGTACTTC. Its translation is CASSRSGGDDEQYF.